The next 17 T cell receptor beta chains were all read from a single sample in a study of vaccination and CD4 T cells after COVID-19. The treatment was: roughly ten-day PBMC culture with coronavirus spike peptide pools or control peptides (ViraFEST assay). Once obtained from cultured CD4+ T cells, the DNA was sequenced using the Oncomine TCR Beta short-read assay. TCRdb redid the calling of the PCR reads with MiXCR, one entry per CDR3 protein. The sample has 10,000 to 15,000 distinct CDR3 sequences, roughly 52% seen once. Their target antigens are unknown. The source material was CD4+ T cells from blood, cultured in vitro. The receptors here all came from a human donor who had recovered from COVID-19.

CDR3 sequence: CASSSVGRGYTF. The CDR3 coding sequence is TGTGCCAGCAGTTCGGTTGGACGCGGCTACACCTTC. This chain joins TRBV12-3 or TRBV12-4 and TRBJ1-2; D gene uncertain. The CDR3 is made up of 12 amino acids. The germline V and J ends were trimmed by 4 bases and 8 bases, with 11 bases remaining between them.

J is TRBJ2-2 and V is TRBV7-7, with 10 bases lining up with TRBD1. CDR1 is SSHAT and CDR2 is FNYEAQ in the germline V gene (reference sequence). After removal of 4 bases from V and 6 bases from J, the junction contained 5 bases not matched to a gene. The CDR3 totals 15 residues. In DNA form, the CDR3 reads TGTGCCAGCAGCTCTGGGACAGGGGTAGCCGGGGAGCTGTTTTTT. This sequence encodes CASSSGTGVAGELFF. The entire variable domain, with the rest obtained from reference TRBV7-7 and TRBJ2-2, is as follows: GAGVSQSPRYKVTKRGQDVTLRCDPISSHATLYWYQQALGQGPEFLTYFNYEAQPDKSGLPSDRFSAERPEGSISTLTIQRTEQRDSAMYRCASSSGTGVAGELFFGEGSRLTVL.

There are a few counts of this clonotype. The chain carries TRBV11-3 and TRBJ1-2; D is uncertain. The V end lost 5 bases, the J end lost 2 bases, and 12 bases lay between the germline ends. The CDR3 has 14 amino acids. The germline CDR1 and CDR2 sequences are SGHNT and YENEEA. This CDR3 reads CASSLRTGNYGYTF. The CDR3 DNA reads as TGTGCCAGCAGCCTAAGGACGGGGAACTATGGCTACACCTTC.

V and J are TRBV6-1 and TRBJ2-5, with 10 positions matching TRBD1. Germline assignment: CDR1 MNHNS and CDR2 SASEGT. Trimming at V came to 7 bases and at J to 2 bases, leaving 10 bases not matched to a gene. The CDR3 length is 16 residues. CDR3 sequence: CASNSMGQGIQETQYF. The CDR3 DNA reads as TGTGCCAGCAATTCCATGGGACAGGGGATTCAAGAGACCCAGTACTTC.

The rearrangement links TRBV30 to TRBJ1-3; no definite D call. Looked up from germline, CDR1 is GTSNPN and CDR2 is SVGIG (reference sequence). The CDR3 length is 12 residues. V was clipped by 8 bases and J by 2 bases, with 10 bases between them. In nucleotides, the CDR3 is TGTGCCAATTATGCGGCTGGAAACACCATATATTTT. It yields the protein CANYAAGNTIYF.

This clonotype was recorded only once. The CDR3 loop is CASSDDRGLRGKYGYTF. CDR3 in DNA: TGTGCCAGCAGCGATGACCGGGGACTTCGGGGAAAATATGGCTACACCTTC. The chain recombines TRBV5-4 with TRBJ1-2; TRBD1 might be the D (5 bases). V was clipped by 4 bases and J by 5 bases, with 24 bases between them. The CDR3 extends over 17 amino acids. Looked up from germline, CDR1 is SGHNT and CDR2 is YYREEE (reference sequence).

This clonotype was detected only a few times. This CDR3 reads CASSPVRGYEQYF. The CDR3 DNA follows: TGTGCCAGCAGCCCGGTCAGGGGCTACGAGCAGTACTTC. V usage is TRBV7-2 and J usage is TRBJ2-7, with D maybe TRBD1 (6 bases). This CDR3 has 13 amino acids. Per the germline V gene, CDR1 is SGHTA and CDR2 is FQGNSA. The ends were cut back, 5 bases at V and 3 bases at J, with 11 bases in the middle.

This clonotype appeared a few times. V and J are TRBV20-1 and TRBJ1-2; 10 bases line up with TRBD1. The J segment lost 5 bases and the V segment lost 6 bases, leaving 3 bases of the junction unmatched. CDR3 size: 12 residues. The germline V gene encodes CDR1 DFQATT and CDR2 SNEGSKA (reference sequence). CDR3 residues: CSAAGQGYGYTF. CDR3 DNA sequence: TGCAGTGCAGCGGGACAGGGGTATGGCTACACCTTC.

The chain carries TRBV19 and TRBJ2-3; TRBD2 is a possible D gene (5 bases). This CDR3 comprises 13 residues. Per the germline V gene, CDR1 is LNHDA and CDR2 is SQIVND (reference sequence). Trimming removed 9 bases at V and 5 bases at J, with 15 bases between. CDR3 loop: CASRPPGGDTQYF. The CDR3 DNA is TGTGCCAGCAGACCTCCCGGAGGAGATACGCAGTATTTT. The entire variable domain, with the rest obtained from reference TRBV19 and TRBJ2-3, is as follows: DGGITQSPKYLFRKEGQNVTLSCEQNLNHDAMYWYRQDPGQGLRLIYYSQIVNDFQKGDIAEGYSVSREKKESFPLTVTSAQKNPTAFYLCASRPPGGDTQYFGPGTRLTVL.

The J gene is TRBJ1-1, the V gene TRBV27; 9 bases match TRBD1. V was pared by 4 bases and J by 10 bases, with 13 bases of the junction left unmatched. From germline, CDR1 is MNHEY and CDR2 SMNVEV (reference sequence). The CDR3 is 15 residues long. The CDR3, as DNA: TGTGCCAGCAGTTCAAGAACTCCCGGGACAGGGCGAGCTTTCTTT. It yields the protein CASSSRTPGTGRAFF.

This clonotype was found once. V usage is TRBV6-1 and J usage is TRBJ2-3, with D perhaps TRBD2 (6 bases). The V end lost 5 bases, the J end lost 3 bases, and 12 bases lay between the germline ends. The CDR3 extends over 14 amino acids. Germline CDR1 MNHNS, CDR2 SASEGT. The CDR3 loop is CASSLPGLTDTQYF. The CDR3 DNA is TGTGCCAGCAGTCTTCCAGGACTAACAGATACGCAGTATTTT.

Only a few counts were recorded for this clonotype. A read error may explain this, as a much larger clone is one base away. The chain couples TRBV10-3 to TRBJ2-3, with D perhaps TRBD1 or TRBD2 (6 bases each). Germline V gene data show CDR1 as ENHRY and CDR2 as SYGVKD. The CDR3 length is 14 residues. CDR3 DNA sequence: TGTGCCGTCAGTGAGTCAGTAGGGGGGGATACGCAGTATTTT. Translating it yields CAVSESVGGDTQYF.

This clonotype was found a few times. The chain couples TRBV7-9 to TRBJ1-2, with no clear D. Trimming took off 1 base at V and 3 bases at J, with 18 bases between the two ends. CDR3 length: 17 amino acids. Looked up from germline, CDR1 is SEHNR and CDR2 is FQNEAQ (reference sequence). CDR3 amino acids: CASSLEMGYTAYYGYTF. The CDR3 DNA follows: TGTGCCAGCAGCTTAGAAATGGGGTACACGGCTTACTATGGCTACACCTTC.

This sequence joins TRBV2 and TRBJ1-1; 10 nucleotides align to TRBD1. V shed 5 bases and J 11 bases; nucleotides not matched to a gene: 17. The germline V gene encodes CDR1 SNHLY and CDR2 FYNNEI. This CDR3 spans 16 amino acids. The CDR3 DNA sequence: TGTGCCAGCAGTCCGAGGGCCAGACAGGGGGCAGAATTGGCTTTCTTT. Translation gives CASSPRARQGAELAFF.

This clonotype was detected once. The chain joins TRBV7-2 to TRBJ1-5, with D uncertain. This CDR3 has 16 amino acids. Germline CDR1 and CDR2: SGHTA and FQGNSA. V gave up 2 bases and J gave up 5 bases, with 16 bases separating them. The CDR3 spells CASSLSATQSYQPQHF. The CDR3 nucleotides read TGTGCCAGCAGCTTATCGGCCACTCAAAGTTATCAGCCCCAGCATTTT.

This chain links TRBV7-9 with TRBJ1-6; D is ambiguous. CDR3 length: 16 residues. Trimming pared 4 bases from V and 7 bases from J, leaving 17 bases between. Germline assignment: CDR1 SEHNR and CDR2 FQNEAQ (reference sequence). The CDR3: CASSSTTTPRNSPLHF. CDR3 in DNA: TGTGCCAGCAGCTCGACGACAACTCCTAGGAATTCACCCCTCCACTTT.

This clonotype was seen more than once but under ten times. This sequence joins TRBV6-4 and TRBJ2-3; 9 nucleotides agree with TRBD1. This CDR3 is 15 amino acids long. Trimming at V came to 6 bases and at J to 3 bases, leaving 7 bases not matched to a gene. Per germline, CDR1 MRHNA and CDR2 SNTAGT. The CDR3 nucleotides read TGTGCCAGCAGGCCGACAGGGGGAGGAACAGATACGCAGTATTTT. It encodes CASRPTGGGTDTQYF.